These 12 T cell receptor beta chains came from one sample sequenced in a study of control samples from healthy donors and cancer patients. The data were produced by immunoSEQ multiplex PCR, yet TCRdb's version contains in-frame clones alone and is incomplete. The sample yields about 46,000 clones, roughly 90% seen once. The sample taken for sequencing was PBMCs. The receptors here all came from a man aged 50 to 59 with head and neck cancer.

The chain uses TRBV30 and TRBJ1-1, with 7 nucleotides matching TRBD1. CDR1 and CDR2 from the germline V gene are GTSNPN and SVGIG (reference sequence). V lost 8 bases to trimming and J lost 0 bases; unmatched junction nucleotides: 12. CDR3 length equals 15 residues. The CDR3 DNA follows: TGTGCCCTAAAGAGGGGGCTCAACATGAACACTGAAGCTTTCTTT. Translation: CALKRGLNMNTEAFF.

V usage is TRBV5-1 and J usage is TRBJ2-3; a weak D match, TRBD2 (7 bases). Germline lookup yields CDR1 SGHRS and CDR2 YFSETQ. CDR3 length: 14 amino acids. Trimming shortened V by 0 bases and J by 4 bases, and 9 bases separated the two germline ends. The CDR3 reads CASSLAGGADTQYF. The CDR3, as DNA: TGCGCCAGCAGCTTGGCGGGGGGCGCAGATACGCAGTATTTT.

This clone was seen a handful of times. This sequence joins TRBV4-1 and TRBJ2-5; TRBD1 or TRBD2 may be the D gene (5 bases each). V lost 5 bases and J 5 bases, leaving 12 bases between the germline ends. This CDR3 comprises 13 residues. Looked up from germline, CDR1 is MGHRA and CDR2 is YSYEKL. CDR3 nucleotides: TGCGCCAGCAGCGACAGCCGCGGGGAGACCCAGTACTTC. Encoded protein: CASSDSRGETQYF.

The J gene is TRBJ2-7, the V gene TRBV2, with 8 bases aligning to TRBD1. Trimming took 5 bases from V and 2 from J; bases not matched to a gene: 5. Per the germline V gene, CDR1 is SNHLY and CDR2 is FYNNEI. The CDR3 contains 14 residues. Written as DNA, the CDR3 is TGTGCCAGCAGTCGACAGGGGTCGACCTACGAGCAGTACTTC. This translates into CASSRQGSTYEQYF.

The chain combines TRBV24-1 with TRBJ2-1; TRBD1 matches at 9 bases. With 1 base clipped from V and 8 bases from J, the junction kept 5 bases outside the gene matches. This CDR3 comprises 15 residues. The germline V gene has CDR1 KGHDR and CDR2 SFDVKD. This chain's CDR3 is CATSDFGTGSHEQFF. The CDR3, as DNA: TGTGCCACCAGTGATTTCGGGACAGGGAGCCATGAGCAGTTCTTC.

V usage is TRBV5-1 and J usage is TRBJ2-7; a possible D gene is TRBD1 (5 bases). The CDR3 has 14 amino acids. In germline, CDR1 is SGHRS, CDR2 YFSETQ. Trimming took 2 bases from V and 5 from J, leaving 14 bases between them. In nucleotides, the CDR3 is TGCGCCAGCAGCTTCCGGCAGGGTTCCGACGAGCAGTACTTC. It specifies CASSFRQGSDEQYF.

The chain joins TRBV27 to TRBJ2-3; D might be TRBD2 (5 bases). The length of the CDR3 is 16 residues. Trimming stripped 3 bases from V and 1 base from J, with 14 bases between. The germline CDR1 and CDR2 sequences are MNHEY and SMNVEV (reference sequence). CDR3 sequence: CASSFAGKMGTDTQYF. CDR3 DNA sequence: TGTGCCAGCAGTTTTGCCGGGAAGATGGGCACAGATACGCAGTATTTT.

The CDR3 DNA sequence: TGTGCCAGCAGCTCGCCTGGGCTAGTCAAGGTAGATACGCAGTATTTT. Its protein product is CASSSPGLVKVDTQYF. The V and J genes are TRBV7-3 and TRBJ2-3; D is ambiguous. From germline, CDR1 is SGHTA and CDR2 FQGTGA. CDR3 length equals 16 residues. V was trimmed by 4 bases and J by 5 bases, leaving 19 bases between them.

V usage is TRBV2 and J usage is TRBJ2-3, with 7 bases fitting TRBD2. The V gene's germline CDR1 is SNHLY and CDR2 FYNNEI. The trim removed 7 bases at V and 11 bases at J, leaving 21 bases unmatched. CDR3 length equals 16 residues. Here the CDR3 DNA reads TGTGCCAGCAAATTTCTATCTGGACTAGATGTACGAGGGCAGTATTTT. It is translated as CASKFLSGLDVRGQYF.

The rearrangement uses TRBV5-5 and TRBJ2-6, with no clear D. The CDR3 contains 18 residues. The germline CDR1 and CDR2 sequences are SGHKS and YYEKEE (reference sequence). Trimming stripped 3 bases from V and 1 base from J, with 17 bases between. The CDR3 coding sequence is TGTGCCAGCAGCTCCGTTGCACAGCTCTTATCTGGGGCCAACGTCCTGACTTTC. This translates into CASSSVAQLLSGANVLTF.

The count of this clone is one. The chain joins TRBV7-9 to TRBJ2-7; 9 bases line up with TRBD2. CDR3 size: 15 residues. CDR1 SEHNR and CDR2 FQNEAQ come from the germline V gene (reference sequence). With 5 bases clipped from V and 6 bases from J, the junction kept 11 bases outside the gene matches. CDR3 sequence (DNA): TGTGCCAGCAGCCCCCCGGCGGGGGGGCCGGTCGAGCAGTACTTC. This codes for CASSPPAGGPVEQYF.

The V call is TRBV5-1, the J call TRBJ2-2, with D possibly matching TRBD2 (6 bases). Germline V gene lookup returns CDR1 SGHRS and CDR2 YFSETQ. The CDR3 has 17 amino acids. Trimming pared 3 bases from V and 4 bases from J, leaving 19 bases between. CDR3 coding DNA: TGCGCCAGCAGCTGGGGAGGCACACCCGGCTTCACCGGGGAGCTGTTTTTT. This gives the protein CASSWGGTPGFTGELFF.